The 26 T cell receptor beta chains below all came from one sample that was sequenced in a study of cytomegalovirus exposure and HLA in healthy donors. 13 Jbeta primers and 60 Vbeta primers were used for the PCR. Method: immunoSEQ multiplex PCR; TCRdb's copy keeps in-frame clones and lacks some. The table records roughly 99,000 clones, roughly three quarters of them present only once. Sequencing was done on a sample of PBMCs. These TCRs come from a male donor in good health and CMV-seropositive.

The chain couples TRBV19 to TRBJ2-3, with 8 bases aligning to TRBD2. Germline V gene lookup returns CDR1 LNHDA and CDR2 SQIVND (reference sequence). With 4 bases clipped from V and 1 base from J, the junction kept 7 bases outside the gene matches. The CDR3 runs 16 residues. Written as DNA, the CDR3 is TGTGCCAGTAGTACCTTGTTAGCGGGGCGCACAGATACGCAGTATTTT. The encoded protein is CASSTLLAGRTDTQYF.

V and J are TRBV5-1 and TRBJ2-1; possibly TRBD2 for D (6 bases). Germline CDR1 SGHRS, CDR2 YFSETQ. Trimming left V 5 bases short and J 7 bases short, with 19 bases between. This CDR3 region has 15 residues. The chain's CDR3 is CASSRDFSRANEQFF. CDR3 DNA: TGCGCCAGCAGTCGGGACTTTTCCAGGGCAAATGAGCAGTTCTTC.

The chain is built from TRBV4-1 and TRBJ1-4, with 11 bases that match TRBD1. Trimming at V came to 0 bases and at J to 1 base, leaving 7 bases not matched to a gene. Germline assignment: CDR1 MGHRA and CDR2 YSYEKL. The CDR3 sequence is 19 residues long. The CDR3 here is CASSQDKDRGRVTNEKLFF. CDR3 DNA sequence: TGCGCCAGCAGCCAAGATAAGGACAGGGGGCGAGTAACTAATGAAAAACTGTTTTTT.

CDR3 sequence (DNA): TGCGCCAGCAGCTACGGGACAGAAAATCAGCCCCAGCATTTT. Its translation: CASSYGTENQPQHF. V and J are TRBV5-1 and TRBJ1-5; 7 bases agree with TRBD1. Germline assignment: CDR1 SGHRS and CDR2 YFSETQ. The CDR3 runs to 14 residues. J lost 4 bases, V lost 3 bases, and 4 bases had no gene match.

V usage is TRBV6-5 and J usage is TRBJ1-3; D gene unclear. Between the trimmed V and J ends, which lost 6 bases and 0 bases, there was a span of 12 bases. This CDR3 contains 15 residues. CDR1 and CDR2 from the germline V gene are MNHEY and SVGAGI. The DNA of the CDR3 is TGTGCCAGCAGGATCCGCGAGAGCTCTGGAAACACCATATATTTT. Its protein is CASRIRESSGNTIYF.

This clone has a handful of counts. The CDR3 region is CAWQYTGVSYEQYF. In DNA form, the CDR3 reads TGTGCCTGGCAATATACAGGGGTCTCCTACGAGCAGTACTTC. The chain has TRBV30 and TRBJ2-7; 7 bases are shared with TRBD1. This CDR3 is built from 14 residues. V lost 5 bases and J lost 0; bases outside the gene matches: 7. The germline gives CDR1 GTSNPN, CDR2 SVGIG (reference sequence).

The CDR3 sequence is CASSSSRYEQYF. CDR3 nucleotide sequence: TGCGCCAGCAGCTCCTCGAGGTACGAGCAGTACTTC. V gene TRBV5-1 combines with J gene TRBJ2-7; D gene unclear. Germline assignment: CDR1 SGHRS and CDR2 YFSETQ. V was cut by 3 bases and J by 4 bases, with 8 bases left in between. The CDR3 spans 12 residues.

In its sample, this clone was seen once. The V gene is TRBV6-5, the J gene TRBJ1-2; 7 bases line up with TRBD1. The CDR3 is 15 residues long. Trimming at V came to 5 bases and at J to 2 bases, leaving 8 bases not matched to a gene. In germline, CDR1 is MNHEY, CDR2 SVGAGI. The CDR3 protein is CASSPQGVGNYGYTF. CDR3 nucleotide sequence: TGTGCCAGCAGTCCCCAGGGGGTTGGAAACTATGGCTACACCTTC.

The genes are TRBV30 and TRBJ1-1; D remains ambiguous. The CDR3 runs 11 residues. The V gene lost 2 bases and the J gene lost 3 bases, with 4 bases spanning the gap. The V gene's germline CDR1 is GTSNPN and CDR2 SVGIG (reference sequence). The CDR3, as DNA: TGTGCCTGGAGTACTTACACTGAAGCTTTCTTT. Protein sequence: CAWSTYTEAFF.

This clone has a single count. The chain recombines TRBV10-3 with TRBJ2-1, with 10 bases fitting TRBD1. V lost 8 bases and J lost 6; bases outside the gene matches: 4. This CDR3 is built from 13 residues. Germline V gene sequence: CDR1 ENHRY, CDR2 SYGVKD. The CDR3 loop is CAIEGTGANEQFF. CDR3 nucleotide sequence: TGTGCCATCGAGGGGACAGGGGCCAATGAGCAGTTCTTC.

This CDR3 reads CASSRQGGSYNEQFF. In nucleotides, the CDR3 is TGTGCCAGCAGTAGACAGGGGGGGTCCTACAATGAGCAGTTCTTC. The V and J genes are TRBV25-1 and TRBJ2-1, with TRBD1 identical over 9 bases. Germline V gene data show CDR1 as MGHDK and CDR2 as SYGVNS. V lost 5 bases and J lost 1; bases outside the gene matches: 3. The CDR3 has 15 amino acids.

In its sample, this clone was seen a few times. The chain employs TRBV19 and TRBJ2-3; 11 bases are shared with TRBD2. Losses at the gene ends were 7 bases for V and 2 bases for J; bases not matched to a gene: 5. The germline V gene has CDR1 LNHDA and CDR2 SQIVND (reference sequence). The CDR3 totals 15 residues. The CDR3 region is CASKISGGATDTQYF. In nucleotides, the CDR3 is TGTGCCAGTAAAATTAGCGGGGGGGCCACAGATACGCAGTATTTT.

The chain uses TRBV5-1 and TRBJ1-1, with D uncertain. The germline V gene has CDR1 SGHRS and CDR2 YFSETQ. The V gene lost 0 bases and the J gene lost 5 bases, with 14 bases spanning the gap. The CDR3 covers 15 residues. This CDR3 is CASSLEDAPRTEAFF. The CDR3 nucleotides are TGCGCCAGCAGCTTGGAAGACGCCCCGAGGACTGAAGCTTTCTTT.

The chain carries TRBV7-3 and TRBJ2-7; a weak D match, TRBD1 (6 bases). The CDR3 is 13 residues long. Germline V CDR1 and CDR2: SGHTA, FQGTGA. V lost 5 bases to trimming and J lost 5 bases, with 13 bases between them. The CDR3 DNA sequence: TGTGCCAGCAGCCAGGGCAGGGGAAACGAGCAGTACTTC. Protein sequence: CASSQGRGNEQYF.

This clone has only one observation. The chain is built from TRBV5-4 and TRBJ1-1; weak D call: TRBD1 (6 bases). V shed 0 bases and J shed 4 bases, with 13 bases lying between them. Germline V gives CDR1 SGHNT, CDR2 YYREEE (reference sequence). The CDR3 runs 15 residues. Here the CDR3 reads CASSLGQVQSTEAFF. CDR3 coding DNA: TGTGCCAGCAGCTTGGGACAGGTCCAGAGCACTGAAGCTTTCTTT. Drawing the rest from reference TRBV5-4 and TRBJ1-1, the complete variable domain is ETGVTQSPTHLIKTRGQQVTLRCSSQSGHNTVSWYQQALGQGPQFIFQYYREEENGRGNFPPRFSGLQFPNYSSELNVNALELDDSALYLCASSLGQVQSTEAFFGQGTRLTVV.

The table lists this clone with a count of one. This chain uses TRBV15 with TRBJ2-5; possible D gene TRBD2, 5 bases. This CDR3 comprises 15 residues. CDR1 LNHNV and CDR2 YYDKDF come from the germline V gene (reference sequence). V gave up 2 bases and J gave up 4 bases, with 14 bases separating them. The DNA of the CDR3 is TGTGCCACCAGCAGACCTTCGTCAGAGGGAGAGACCCAGTACTTC. Its translation is CATSRPSSEGETQYF. Filled out from reference TRBV15 and TRBJ2-5, the complete variable domain reads DAMVIQNPRYQVTQFGKPVTLSCSQTLNHNVMYWYQQKSSQAPKLLFHYYDKDFNNEADTPDNFQSRRPNTSFCFLDIRSPGLGDTAMYLCATSRPSSEGETQYFGPGTRLLVL.

V usage is TRBV5-6 and J usage is TRBJ2-7; tentatively, D is TRBD1 (6 bases). Germline V CDR1 and CDR2: SGHDT, YYEEEE. CDR3 length equals 13 residues. The germline V and J ends were trimmed by 1 base and 3 bases, with 8 bases remaining between them. The CDR3 DNA reads TGTGCCAGCAGCTTGAACAGGGTCTACGAGCAGTACTTC. Its translation: CASSLNRVYEQYF.

Only a few counts were recorded for this clone. This chain uses TRBV4-1 with TRBJ2-7; the match to TRBD1 covers 7 bases. The germline gives CDR1 MGHRA, CDR2 YSYEKL. This CDR3 region has 15 residues. With V trimmed by 4 bases and J by 6 bases, 12 bases remained unmatched. The CDR3 here is CASSPLGGSRVEQYF. CDR3 coding DNA: TGCGCCAGCAGCCCCCTAGGGGGCAGCCGGGTCGAGCAGTACTTC.

This sequence joins TRBV6-5 and TRBJ2-2, with TRBD1 identical over 7 bases. Germline values: CDR1 MNHEY, CDR2 SVGAGI. The V segment lost 0 bases and the J segment 4 bases; nucleotides outside the gene matches: 2. This CDR3 is built from 15 residues. The CDR3 reads CASSYSWDSTGELFF. In nucleotides, the CDR3 is TGTGCCAGCAGTTACTCTTGGGACAGCACCGGGGAGCTGTTTTTT.

The rearrangement joins TRBV5-8 to TRBJ1-5; D perhaps matches TRBD1 (6 bases). CDR3 size: 16 residues. V dropped 4 bases and J dropped 2 bases, with 16 bases sitting between them. Germline V gene lookup returns CDR1 SGHTS and CDR2 YDEGEE. In nucleotides, the CDR3 is TGTGCCAGCAGCCCGAGACTCAGGGGAGGCAATCAGCCCCAGCATTTT. Protein product: CASSPRLRGGNQPQHF.

This clone occurred a few times. The V call is TRBV6-1, the J call TRBJ2-3; 8 nucleotides line up with TRBD1. From germline, CDR1 is MNHNS and CDR2 SASEGT. The ends lost 4 bases at V and 2 bases at J; junction bases unmatched: 2. CDR3 length: 14 amino acids. The CDR3 loop is CASSGTGLTDTQYF. CDR3 DNA: TGTGCCAGCAGTGGGACAGGGCTCACAGATACGCAGTATTTT.

V and J are TRBV25-1 and TRBJ1-5; 7 positions agree with TRBD1. The CDR3 length is 14 residues. The junction had 1 base not matched to a gene; V was cut back by 3 bases and J by 2 bases. Germline CDR1 and CDR2: MGHDK and SYGVNS. CDR3 DNA: TGTGCCAGCAGTGAGACAGGGCGCAATCAGCCCCAGCATTTT. It is translated as CASSETGRNQPQHF.

V usage is TRBV29-1 and J usage is TRBJ2-7; D might be TRBD1 (5 bases). This CDR3 is built from 11 residues. Germline V gives CDR1 SQVTM, CDR2 ANQGSEA. V was pared by 3 bases and J by 6 bases, with 9 bases between. As DNA, the CDR3 is TGCAGCGTTGATAGGGGTGGCGAGCAGTACTTC. Encoded protein: CSVDRGGEQYF.

The CDR3 loop reads CASSAYRGPRTDTQYF. For the CDR3, the DNA is TGTGCCAGCAGTGCCTACAGGGGCCCTCGAACAGATACGCAGTATTTT. V gene TRBV25-1 combines with J gene TRBJ2-3, with 7 bases that match TRBD1. From germline, CDR1 is MGHDK and CDR2 SYGVNS. This CDR3 is 16 amino acids long. J gave up 3 bases and V 4 bases, and 10 bases lay outside the gene matches.

The chain has TRBV2 and TRBJ1-6; D not resolved. Trimming took 0 bases from V and 10 from J, leaving 16 bases between them. The germline V gene encodes CDR1 SNHLY and CDR2 FYNNEI. The CDR3 contains 16 residues. The DNA of the CDR3 is TGTGCCAGCAGTGAAGCGGGGAACCGGGGAGGGTCACCCCTCCACTTT. This gives the protein CASSEAGNRGGSPLHF.

The genes are TRBV5-4 and TRBJ2-5; 7 bases are shared with TRBD2. The CDR3 consists of 15 residues. V gave up 4 bases and J gave up 2 bases; unmatched junction bases: 8. CDR1 is SGHNT, CDR2 YYREEE, per germline (reference sequence). CDR3 amino acids: CASSPGSGAQETQYF. The CDR3 nucleotides are TGTGCCAGCAGCCCTGGGAGCGGGGCTCAAGAGACCCAGTACTTC.